These 21 T cell receptor beta chains share one sample of origin, sequenced in a study of T-cell reconstitution after alpha-beta-depleted transplantation in children. The authors prepared the TCRbeta library with unique molecular identifiers. TCRdb analysed the PCR reads with MiXCR anew, one entry per CDR3 protein. The sample records 200,000 to 300,000 distinct CDR3 sequences, about 25% being singletons. This specimen was PBMCs, taken before TCRalphabeta/CD19-depleted stem cell transplant. The source of these receptors is a girl aged 2-10 years with Fanconi anemia, due to receive a stem cell transplant.

This clonotype turned up a few times. V is TRBV6-1 and J is TRBJ2-1; 9 positions agree with TRBD2. The CDR3 has 15 amino acids. Germline V gives CDR1 MNHNS, CDR2 SASEGT. Trimming cost V 5 bases and J 2 bases; bases outside gene matches: 4. The CDR3 DNA follows: TGTGCCAGCAGTATAGCGGGGGAGGCCTACAATGAGCAGTTCTTC. This sequence encodes CASSIAGEAYNEQFF.

The CDR3 DNA reads TGTGCCATCAGTGATCTAGCTTCCGCCTACGAGCAGTACTTC. Translated: CAISDLASAYEQYF. The genes are TRBV10-3 and TRBJ2-7; perhaps TRBD2 as D (5 bases). V was pared by 3 bases and J by 2 bases, with 11 bases between. CDR1 and CDR2 from the germline V gene are ENHRY and SYGVKD. The CDR3 contains 14 residues.

This chain uses TRBV18 with TRBJ2-5; unclear D gene. The V end lost 6 bases, the J end lost 5 bases, and 19 bases lay between the germline ends. This CDR3 is built from 15 residues. Germline loops: CDR1 KGHSH, CDR2 LQKENI. The CDR3 DNA sequence: TGTGCCAGCTCGCAAATGGACGGCTTGTTTGAGACCCAGTACTTC. Its translation: CASSQMDGLFETQYF.

On this clonotype itself: Since a much larger clone is just one base distant, this may be a read error. The V call is TRBV29-1, the J call TRBJ2-3; unclear D gene. CDR1 is SQVTM and CDR2 is ANQGSEA in the germline V gene. There are 15 residues in the CDR3. CDR3 in amino acids: CSVEDPKGNTDSQYF. The CDR3 coding sequence is TGCAGCGTTGAAGATCCTAAGGGAAACACAGATTCGCAGTATTTT.

This clonotype was seen many times. The V gene is TRBV3-1, the J gene TRBJ1-4; possible D gene TRBD1, 6 bases. Per the germline V gene, CDR1 is LGHDT and CDR2 is YNNKEL (reference sequence). CDR3 size: 15 residues. The V and J ends lost 3 bases and 0 bases respectively, with 8 bases between them. Here the CDR3 reads CASSHKGATNEKLFF. The CDR3 DNA is TGTGCCAGCAGCCATAAGGGGGCAACTAATGAAAAACTGTTTTTT.

This clonotype was seen many times. The chain combines TRBV20-1 with TRBJ2-7; a weak D match, TRBD2 (6 bases). Per the germline V gene, CDR1 is DFQATT and CDR2 is SNEGSKA (reference sequence). CDR3 length: 16 residues. Between the trimmed V and J ends, which lost 3 bases and 2 bases, there was a span of 20 bases. The CDR3 DNA is TGCAGTGCTAGGGACCTAGGGACGGGACTCGCCTACGAGCAGTACTTC. Translated: CSARDLGTGLAYEQYF.

The sample holds many counts of this clonotype. The genes are TRBV24-1 and TRBJ2-1; 7 bases map to TRBD1. This CDR3 region has 14 residues. The germline V gene has CDR1 KGHDR and CDR2 SFDVKD. The V and J ends lost 4 bases and 7 bases, in that order; junction bases with no gene match: 6. CDR3 DNA: TGTGCCACCAGTGAACCCGACAGGGCTAATGAGCAGTTCTTC. Translated: CATSEPDRANEQFF.

In its sample, this clonotype was seen a few times. The rearrangement uses TRBV27 and TRBJ2-7; the match to TRBD2 covers 7 bases. V lost 4 bases, J lost 3 bases, and 0 bases stayed unmatched. There are 12 residues in the CDR3. Germline-derived CDR1 and CDR2 are MNHEY and SMNVEV (reference sequence). CDR3 DNA: TGTGCCAGCAGTTCTAGCGGCTACGAGCAGTACTTC. Amino acid sequence: CASSSSGYEQYF.

This clonotype came up many times. The chain carries TRBV29-1 and TRBJ2-7; the match to TRBD2 covers 7 bases. CDR3 length: 13 amino acids. V was pared by 7 bases and J by 0 bases, with 6 bases of the junction left unmatched. From germline, CDR1 is SQVTM and CDR2 ANQGSEA. The CDR3 sequence is CSAVAGDSYEQYF. The CDR3 nucleotides read TGCAGCGCTGTAGCGGGTGACTCCTACGAGCAGTACTTC.

This clonotype came up a few times. This chain joins TRBV28 and TRBJ2-1; tentatively, D is TRBD1 (7 bases). The CDR3 extends over 14 amino acids. Germline CDR1 reads MDHEN; CDR2 reads SYDVKM. V lost 5 bases and J lost 6, with 14 bases in between. CDR3 amino acids: CASSVAGGLNEQFF. Here the CDR3 DNA reads TGTGCCAGCAGTGTCGCAGGGGGGCTCAATGAGCAGTTCTTC. Full variable domain (outside the CDR3, taken from reference TRBV28 and TRBJ2-1): DVKVTQSSRYLVKRTGEKVFLECVQDMDHENMFWYRQDPGLGLRLIYFSYDVKMKEKGDIPEGYSVSREKKERFSLILESASTNQTSMYLCASSVAGGLNEQFFGPGTRLTVL.

This clonotype was seen many times. The genes are TRBV4-1 and TRBJ2-7; 13 nucleotides match TRBD2. The CDR3 length is 19 residues. From germline, CDR1 is MGHRA and CDR2 YSYEKL. With 6 bases clipped from V and 0 bases from J, the junction kept 14 bases outside the gene matches. This CDR3 reads CASRPILAGGPKGSYEQYF. The CDR3 nucleotides read TGCGCCAGCAGACCGATACTAGCGGGAGGGCCTAAGGGCTCCTACGAGCAGTACTTC.

Comments on this clonotype: A much larger clone is a single base away; this may be a read error. This sequence joins TRBV29-1 and TRBJ2-3; D possibly corresponds to TRBD2 (6 bases). The CDR3 extends over 14 amino acids. Trimming pared 5 bases from V and 1 base from J, leaving 13 bases between. The germline V gene has CDR1 SQVTM and CDR2 ANQGSEA. CDR3 sequence (DNA): TGCAGCGTTACAAGGACTAACGGCACAGATACGCAGTATTTT. Protein sequence: CSVTRTNGTDTQYF.

The genes are TRBV28 and TRBJ2-3; D perhaps matches TRBD1 (5 bases). Per the germline V gene, CDR1 is MDHEN and CDR2 is SYDVKM. The V end was cut by 5 bases, the J end by 5 bases, with 17 bases between. This CDR3 contains 15 residues. The DNA for the CDR3 is TGTGCCAGCAGTAAACAGGACCAACAACGAGATACGCAGTATTTT. Encoded protein: CASSKQDQQRDTQYF.

As DNA, the CDR3 is TGCGCCAGCAGCTCTACGGGACAGGGCGAGCAGTTCTTC. Residues: CASSSTGQGEQFF. The chain is built from TRBV5-1 and TRBJ2-1, with 9 bases lining up with TRBD1. Germline CDR1 and CDR2: SGHRS and YFSETQ. This CDR3 is 13 amino acids long. V lost 3 bases, J lost 10 bases, and 5 bases stayed unmatched.

The CDR3 sequence: CASSLTASWGDHTDTQYF. Written as DNA, the CDR3 is TGTGCCAGCAGCTTAACTGCCAGTTGGGGCGACCACACAGATACGCAGTATTTT. This chain connects TRBV7-3 to TRBJ2-3, with D tentatively TRBD1 (5 bases). Germline V CDR1 and CDR2: SGHTA, FQGTGA. V lost 0 bases, J lost 2 bases, and 18 bases lay in between. The CDR3 has 18 residues.

This chain connects TRBV29-1 to TRBJ2-3; D possibly corresponds to TRBD1 (6 bases). The CDR3 runs 13 residues. Trimming pared 6 bases from V and 0 bases from J, leaving 10 bases between. From germline, CDR1 is SQVTM and CDR2 ANQGSEA. In nucleotides, the CDR3 is TGCAGCGTGAACAGGGTCAGCACAGATACGCAGTATTTT. Its protein is CSVNRVSTDTQYF.

This clonotype was seen repeatedly, ten times or more. The chain couples TRBV29-1 to TRBJ2-2; D unclear. V was cut by 1 base and J by 0 bases, with 6 bases left in between. The CDR3 covers 14 residues. CDR1 and CDR2 from the germline V gene are SQVTM and ANQGSEA. The CDR3 coding sequence is TGCAGCGTTGAAGCCCGATCGAACACCGGGGAGCTGTTTTTT. The encoded protein is CSVEARSNTGELFF.

The sample holds many counts of this clonotype. The J gene is TRBJ2-7, the V gene TRBV6-5; 7 bases match TRBD1. The CDR3 has 16 residues. Looked up from germline, CDR1 is MNHEY and CDR2 is SVGAGI. With V trimmed by 2 bases and J by 7 bases, 14 bases remained unmatched. The CDR3 is CASSYRRDSLLGEQYF. The CDR3, as DNA: TGTGCCAGCAGTTACCGTCGGGACAGCCTTTTGGGGGAGCAGTACTTC.

This clonotype was detected a few times. This chain's CDR3 is CASSLAPSGSYEQYF. CDR3 sequence (DNA): TGTGCCAGCAGCTTAGCGCCTAGCGGGTCCTACGAGCAGTACTTC. The chain employs TRBV7-2 and TRBJ2-7, with 8 positions matching TRBD2. The junction had 2 bases not matched to a gene; V was cut back by 0 bases and J by 1 base. The length of the CDR3 is 15 residues. Germline lookup yields CDR1 SGHTA and CDR2 FQGNSA.

In its sample, this clonotype was seen many times. The chain has TRBV5-1 and TRBJ1-5; tentatively, D is TRBD1 (5 bases). This CDR3 region has 14 residues. Trimming removed 0 bases at V and 5 bases at J, with 9 bases between. Germline CDR1 SGHRS, CDR2 YFSETQ. DNA of the CDR3: TGCGCCAGCAGCTTGGGGCAGGGATATCAGCCCCAGCATTTT. It is translated as CASSLGQGYQPQHF.

This chain uses TRBV29-1 with TRBJ1-1; unclear D gene. Germline values: CDR1 SQVTM, CDR2 ANQGSEA. The CDR3 consists of 14 residues. Trimming removed 7 bases at V and 1 base at J, with 16 bases between. The chain's CDR3 is CSGEDSPSNTEAFF. CDR3 nucleotides: TGCAGCGGGGAGGACTCCCCATCGAACACTGAAGCTTTCTTT. Full variable domain (rest looked up from reference TRBV29-1 and TRBJ1-1): SAVISQKPSRDICQRGTSLTIQCQVDSQVTMMFWYRQQPGQSLTLIATANQGSEATYESGFVIDKFPISRPNLTFSTLTVSNMSPEDSSIYLCSGEDSPSNTEAFFGQGTRLTVV.